These 26 T cell receptor beta chains were all obtained from the same sample, sequenced in a study of T-cell memory formation after mild COVID-19. In TCRdb, the 5' RACE reads were re-called with MiXCR into one record per CDR3 protein. Of 560,000 or so distinct CDR3 sequences in the sample, 15% to 20% were seen once. Specimen: PBMCs or a T cell subset sorted from them (not recorded which). Source of these receptors: an adult woman who had mild COVID-19 (a few samples of this study predate the infection). Cell type and time point are not known.

The table lists this clonotype with a few counts. The rearrangement links TRBV24-1 to TRBJ1-1; no clear D. There are 15 residues in the CDR3. CDR1 and CDR2 from the germline V gene are KGHDR and SFDVKD. The V end lost 4 bases, the J end lost 3 bases, and 14 bases lay between the germline ends. The CDR3 region has the DNA TGTGCCACCAGTGACCCTAGGCAGAGCCACACTGAAGCTTTCTTT. Amino acid sequence: CATSDPRQSHTEAFF.

The chain combines TRBV7-9 with TRBJ2-1; D is perhaps TRBD1 (5 bases). The V end was cut by 4 bases, the J end by 9 bases, with 13 bases between. This CDR3 spans 13 amino acids. CDR1 is SEHNR, CDR2 FQNEAQ, per germline (reference sequence). CDR3 sequence reads: CASSSASRGEQFF. Here the CDR3 DNA reads TGTGCCAGCAGCTCAGCCTCTAGGGGTGAGCAGTTCTTC.

The gene calls are TRBV19 and TRBJ2-3; D is unclear. Trimming took off 3 bases at V and 0 bases at J, with 4 bases between the two ends. Per germline, CDR1 LNHDA and CDR2 SQIVND (reference sequence). CDR3 length equals 13 residues. For the CDR3, the DNA is TGTGCCAGTAGTATGGCTAGCACAGATACGCAGTATTTT. Protein: CASSMASTDTQYF.

In this sample, this clonotype turned up a few times. The chain uses TRBV20-1 and TRBJ2-1; 9 bases map to TRBD2. With V trimmed by 6 bases and J by 6 bases, 6 bases remained unmatched. The CDR3 covers 13 residues. Germline V gene sequence: CDR1 DFQATT, CDR2 SNEGSKA (reference sequence). CDR3 in amino acids: CSARTSDTNEQFF. In DNA form, the CDR3 reads TGCAGTGCGAGGACTAGCGACACCAATGAGCAGTTCTTC.

The chain recombines TRBV23-1 with TRBJ1-4, with D tentatively TRBD1 (6 bases). TRBV23-1 is classed as an ORF, of uncertain function. The V end was cut by 2 bases, the J end by 6 bases, with 10 bases between. The CDR3 contains 14 residues. The CDR3 is CASSQAQGHEKLFF. CDR3 nucleotides: TGCGCCAGCAGTCAAGCACAGGGACATGAAAAACTGTTTTTT.

This clonotype was observed a handful of times. The rearrangement uses TRBV15 and TRBJ2-7, with a weak D call TRBD1 (5 bases). Germline CDR1 LNHNV, CDR2 YYDKDF (reference sequence). The CDR3 has 15 residues. V was cut by 0 bases and J by 5 bases, with 14 bases left in between. The CDR3 loop is CATSRDSKGIHEQYF. CDR3 bases: TGTGCCACCAGCAGAGATTCGAAGGGGATCCACGAGCAGTACTTC.

This clonotype was observed at least ten times. This chain links TRBV4-1 with TRBJ2-2; D is unclear. Trimming shortened V by 2 bases and J by 6 bases, and 10 bases separated the two germline ends. In germline, CDR1 is MGHRA, CDR2 YSYEKL. The CDR3 length is 14 residues. This CDR3 reads CASSQQPDSGELFF. DNA for the CDR3: TGCGCCAGCAGCCAACAGCCGGATTCCGGGGAGCTGTTTTTT.

J is TRBJ2-3 and V is TRBV27; possible D gene TRBD1, 6 bases. Germline CDR1 is MNHEY and CDR2 is SMNVEV (reference sequence). Deletions cut 4 bases from V and 4 bases from J, with 15 bases between. The CDR3 is 15 amino acids. CDR3 bases: TGTGCCAGCAGTTCCCCAGGGGAGTGGGCAGATACGCAGTATTTT. Translation gives CASSSPGEWADTQYF.

The table lists this clonotype with a few counts. The chain carries TRBV6-2 or TRBV6-3 and TRBJ1-5; D call uncertain. This CDR3 has 13 residues. Germline V gene lookup returns CDR1 MNHEY and CDR2 SVGEGT. The V end was cut by 1 base, the J end by 4 bases, with 5 bases between. As DNA, the CDR3 is TGTGCCAGCAGTTACTGGGGAAATCAGCCCCAGCATTTT. Translating gives CASSYWGNQPQHF.

This clonotype was seen a few times. V usage is TRBV20-1 and J usage is TRBJ1-1; the match to TRBD1 covers 7 bases. Germline values: CDR1 DFQATT, CDR2 SNEGSKA (reference sequence). The CDR3 loop spans 14 amino acids. The V gene end was trimmed by 4 bases and the J gene end by 0 bases; junction bases not matched to a gene: 5. Here the CDR3 DNA reads TGCAGTGCTATTTCCGGGACAGTGAACACTGAAGCTTTCTTT. Its translation is CSAISGTVNTEAFF.

There are a few counts of this clonotype. A read error may produce the germline difference seen at one junction end. The rearrangement uses TRBV27 and TRBJ1-5; 8 positions match TRBD1. CDR1 is MNHEY, CDR2 SMNVEV, per germline (reference sequence). CDR3 length: 15 residues. CDR3 coding DNA: TGTGCCAGCAGTTGGACAGGGAGAGGCAAGCAGCCCCAGCATTTT. Translation: CASSWTGRGKQPQHF.

The chain uses TRBV9 and TRBJ2-2, with D perhaps matching TRBD1 (6 bases). V was trimmed by 4 bases and J by 1 base, leaving 11 bases between them. CDR3 length: 15 amino acids. Germline loops: CDR1 SGDLS, CDR2 YYNGEE. The CDR3 nucleotides read TGTGCCAGCAGCCCCCCCAGGGGGAACACCGGGGAGCTGTTTTTT. Its translation is CASSPPRGNTGELFF.

This clonotype was counted many times. The rearrangement uses TRBV7-8 and TRBJ2-1; D uncertain. The V and J ends lost 2 bases and 9 bases respectively, with 14 bases between them. The CDR3 contains 14 residues. The germline CDR1 and CDR2 sequences are SGHVS and FQNEAQ. Here the CDR3 DNA reads TGTGCCAGCAGCTTAAGATCTGGTTCTAGTGAGCAGTTCTTC. Translated, it gives CASSLRSGSSEQFF.

This clonotype showed up just a few times. The chain recombines TRBV18 with TRBJ1-2; D is unresolved. CDR1 KGHSH and CDR2 LQKENI come from the germline V gene. Trimming took off 1 base at V and 2 bases at J, with 5 bases between the two ends. The CDR3 covers 13 residues. The CDR3 is CASSPLDNYGYTF. In DNA, the CDR3 is TGTGCCAGCTCACCACTGGACAACTATGGCTACACCTTC.

The sample holds a few counts of this clonotype. The chain recombines TRBV12-3 or TRBV12-4 with TRBJ2-6; no definite D call. V lost 11 bases, J lost 5 bases, and 13 bases lay in between. The CDR3 contains 13 residues. The DNA of the CDR3 is TGTGCCTCATCGCCCTTCCGGGCCAACGTCCTGACTTTC. This codes for CASSPFRANVLTF.

The chain carries TRBV29-1 and TRBJ1-1; D gene ambiguous. The CDR3 is made up of 14 amino acids. Germline CDR1 SQVTM, CDR2 ANQGSEA. With 5 bases removed from V and 1 base from J, the gap between germline ends came to 14 bases. The CDR3 sequence: CSVRAFPGNTEAFF. The CDR3, as DNA: TGCAGCGTTCGGGCCTTCCCAGGGAACACTGAAGCTTTCTTT.

The chain combines TRBV20-1 with TRBJ1-2; D gene ambiguous. Germline V gives CDR1 DFQATT, CDR2 SNEGSKA (reference sequence). V lost 4 bases and J 7 bases, leaving 13 bases between the germline ends. The CDR3 is 12 amino acids. CDR3 in amino acids: CSATPVGVGYTF. The CDR3 coding sequence is TGCAGTGCTACCCCCGTGGGAGTTGGCTACACCTTC.

The chain recombines TRBV20-1 with TRBJ2-2, with D maybe TRBD2 (5 bases). V dropped 0 bases and J dropped 6 bases, with 8 bases sitting between them. The germline V gene has CDR1 DFQATT and CDR2 SNEGSKA (reference sequence). This CDR3 has 13 amino acids. The CDR3 region is CSARDLASGELFF. The CDR3 nucleotides are TGCAGTGCTAGAGATCTAGCATCCGGGGAGCTGTTTTTT.

The chain combines TRBV29-1 with TRBJ1-6, with a possible D match to TRBD1 (5 bases). With 4 bases removed from V and 7 bases from J, the gap between germline ends came to 20 bases. Germline V gene lookup returns CDR1 SQVTM and CDR2 ANQGSEA. This CDR3 is 16 amino acids long. CDR3 loop: CSVVVPRDGGNSPLHF. The CDR3 bases are TGCAGCGTTGTTGTACCTCGGGACGGAGGGAATTCACCCCTCCACTTT.

A remark on this clonotype: A much larger clonotype is one base distant, so this may be a read error. The chain joins TRBV5-1 to TRBJ2-7; D possibly corresponds to TRBD1 (6 bases). In germline, CDR1 is SGHRS, CDR2 YFSETQ. Deletions cut 2 bases from V and 4 bases from J, with 13 bases between. There are 14 residues in the CDR3. The DNA for the CDR3 is TGCGCCAGCAGCTTTGTTGGGGACACATACGAGCAGTACTTC. This translates into CASSFVGDTYEQYF.

This sequence joins TRBV2 and TRBJ2-5; D may be TRBD2 (5 bases). Between the trimmed V and J ends, which lost 3 bases and 4 bases, there was a span of 9 bases. CDR1 is SNHLY, CDR2 FYNNEI, per germline. This CDR3 comprises 13 residues. The CDR3 reads CASSDHGVETQYF. The CDR3 DNA reads as TGTGCCAGCAGTGACCACGGGGTAGAGACCCAGTACTTC.

This clonotype was seen a few times. The rearrangement joins TRBV27 to TRBJ1-5, with 7 nucleotides matching TRBD1. V was clipped by 0 bases and J by 7 bases; unmatched bases: 6. This CDR3 contains 15 residues. The germline V gene encodes CDR1 MNHEY and CDR2 SMNVEV (reference sequence). CDR3 in DNA: TGTGCCAGCAGTTTATCGAGGGGGCCGGGACAGCCCCAGCATTTT. Translating gives CASSLSRGPGQPQHF.

V and J are TRBV6-2 or TRBV6-3 and TRBJ2-7; 8 bases line up with TRBD2. Trimming cost V 2 bases and J 2 bases; bases outside gene matches: 2. Germline values: CDR1 MNHEY, CDR2 SVGEGT. The CDR3 is 14 residues long. The CDR3 coding sequence is TGTGCCAGCAGTTACCGGGGGGGCCCCTACGAGCAGTACTTC. It translates to CASSYRGGPYEQYF.

V is TRBV14 and J is TRBJ2-7; TRBD2 matches at 10 bases. V was clipped by 0 bases and J by 0 bases; unmatched bases: 8. The CDR3 covers 18 residues. CDR1 SGHDN and CDR2 FVKESK come from the germline V gene. For the CDR3, the DNA is TGTGCCAGCAGCCAAGATAGAGTAGCGGGAGGCATCTCCTACGAGCAGTACTTC. It yields the protein CASSQDRVAGGISYEQYF.

This clonotype occurred a few times. The genes are TRBV20-1 and TRBJ1-2; D may be TRBD1 (5 bases). The CDR3 covers 14 residues. Per germline, CDR1 DFQATT and CDR2 SNEGSKA (reference sequence). The V and J ends lost 1 base and 1 base respectively, with 10 bases between them. CDR3 protein: CSARGGRDNYGYTF. CDR3 bases: TGCAGTGCTAGAGGGGGGAGGGATAACTATGGCTACACCTTC.

This clonotype was recorded once. This sequence joins TRBV4-1 and TRBJ2-7, with D uncertain. Germline CDR1 and CDR2: MGHRA and YSYEKL. Trimming took off 7 bases at V and 6 bases at J, with 16 bases between the two ends. The CDR3 extends over 13 amino acids. CDR3 loop: CASTGLSAGEQYF. The CDR3 DNA sequence: TGCGCCAGCACTGGGCTCTCGGCCGGCGAGCAGTACTTC.